The rows below give T cell receptor beta chains drawn from one sample of a study of radiotherapy plus CTLA-4 blockade in lung cancer. Produced via immunoSEQ multiplex PCR; TCRdb's table is partial and in-frame only. Here the sample spans roughly 50,000 clones, roughly 80% being singletons. The sample here was peripheral blood, taken from a patient treated with radiotherapy plus ipilimumab. The receptors stem from a human donor with non-small cell lung cancer who had a partial response to radiotherapy plus ipilimumab. Each CDR3 is given with its conserved first and last residue. Each record gives: J gene, V gene, clone size, D gene, CDR3 protein, CDR3 DNA. The D gene is left open where the match is weak. Clone size is given for some rows only: seen once, a few or many times, or a class if the clone is expanded.

J: TRBJ2-5
V: TRBV6-1
size: -
D: -
CDR3: CASSEPRGYETQYF
DNA: TGTGCCAGCAGTGAGCCCAGGGGATACGAGACCCAGTACTTC

J: TRBJ1-1
V: TRBV29-1
size: once
D: TRBD1
CDR3: CSVFRDRGLNTEAFF
DNA: TGCAGCGTTTTCCGGGACAGGGGCTTGAACACTGAAGCTTTCTTT

J: TRBJ2-2
V: TRBV19
size: -
D: -
CDR3: CASSIRQGGNTGELFF
DNA: TGTGCCAGTAGTATCCGGCAGGGTGGGAACACCGGGGAGCTGTTTTTT

J: TRBJ2-5
V: TRBV7-2
size: -
D: TRBD1
CDR3: CASSLGQGTRETQYF
DNA: TGTGCCAGCAGCTTGGGACAGGGTACTAGGGAGACCCAGTACTTC

J: TRBJ1-1
V: TRBV7-2
size: -
D: TRBD1
CDR3: CASSLDRGGTEAFF
DNA: TGTGCCAGCAGCTTAGACAGGGGAGGTACTGAAGCTTTCTTT

J: TRBJ1-2
V: TRBV19
size: -
D: -
CDR3: CASNQRGGYGYTF
DNA: TGTGCCAGTAACCAAAGAGGAGGCTATGGCTACACCTTC

J: TRBJ2-7
V: TRBV5-4
size: -
D: -
CDR3: CASSLRGWVDEQYF
DNA: TGTGCCAGCAGCCTCAGGGGCTGGGTGGACGAGCAGTACTTC

J: TRBJ2-2
V: TRBV28
size: -
D: TRBD2
CDR3: CASSFNPAGVLANTGELFF
DNA: TGTGCCAGCAGTTTTAACCCAGCGGGGGTACTTGCGAACACCGGGGAGCTGTTTTTT

J: TRBJ2-1
V: TRBV7-3
size: once
D: -
CDR3: CASSLERYNEQFF
DNA: TGTGCCAGCAGCTTAGAGCGTTACAATGAGCAGTTCTTC

J: TRBJ2-3
V: TRBV7-3
size: -
D: -
CDR3: CASSRTSREDTQYF
DNA: TGTGCCAGCAGCCGGACTTCCCGGGAAGATACGCAGTATTTT

J: TRBJ1-1
V: TRBV2
size: -
D: TRBD1
CDR3: CASSGSRQGRTEAFF
DNA: TGTGCCAGCAGTGGAAGCAGACAGGGGAGGACTGAAGCTTTCTTT

J: TRBJ1-1
V: TRBV6-6
size: -
D: -
CDR3: CASAPRDTEAFF
DNA: TGTGCCAGCGCACCCAGGGACACTGAAGCTTTCTTT

J: TRBJ1-3
V: TRBV9
size: -
D: -
CDR3: CASSASPGSEGNTIYF
DNA: TGTGCCAGCAGCGCTAGCCCTGGGTCGGAGGGAAACACCATATATTTT

J: TRBJ2-7
V: TRBV6-5
size: -
D: TRBD2
CDR3: CASSTGLAGIYEQYF
DNA: TGTGCCAGCAGTACAGGACTAGCGGGTATCTACGAGCAGTACTTC

J: TRBJ2-3
V: TRBV7-6
size: -
D: -
CDR3: CASSLAGGTDTQYF
DNA: TGTGCCAGCAGCCTGGCAGGGGGCACAGATACGCAGTATTTT

J: TRBJ2-5
V: TRBV7-3
size: -
D: TRBD2
CDR3: CASSRTSGGLETQYF
DNA: TGTGCCAGCAGCCGGACTAGCGGGGGGCTAGAGACCCAGTACTTC

J: TRBJ2-7
V: TRBV5-1
size: -
D: -
CDR3: CASSRGGIESYEQYF
DNA: TGCGCCAGCAGCCGAGGAGGGATTGAATCCTACGAGCAGTACTTC

J: TRBJ1-3
V: TRBV28
size: -
D: -
CDR3: CASSLLQGSSGNTIYF
DNA: TGTGCCAGCAGTTTACTTCAGGGGAGCTCTGGAAACACCATATATTTT

J: TRBJ2-7
V: TRBV4-1
size: -
D: -
CDR3: CASSQGGQVVYEQYF
DNA: TGCGCCAGCAGCCAGGGGGGGCAGGTAGTATACGAGCAGTACTTC

J: TRBJ2-7
V: TRBV6-6
size: -
D: TRBD1
CDR3: CASSFKGAEQYF
DNA: TGTGCCAGCAGTTTCAAGGGGGCCGAGCAGTACTTC

J: TRBJ2-1
V: TRBV9
size: few
D: TRBD1
CDR3: CASSVGWQGAWNEQFF
DNA: TGTGCCAGCAGCGTAGGGTGGCAGGGGGCTTGGAATGAGCAGTTCTTC

J: TRBJ1-3
V: TRBV28
size: -
D: -
CDR3: CASSWGRANTIYF
DNA: TGTGCCAGCAGTTGGGGCAGGGCAAACACCATATATTTT

J: TRBJ2-5
V: TRBV9
size: few
D: TRBD2
CDR3: CASSPSGGKGETQYF
DNA: TGTGCCAGCAGCCCCAGCGGGGGGAAGGGAGAGACCCAGTACTTC

J: TRBJ1-2
V: TRBV5-6
size: -
D: -
CDR3: CASSTGRGRGGYTF
DNA: TGTGCCAGCAGTACCGGGAGGGGCAGGGGTGGCTACACCTTC

J: TRBJ2-3
V: TRBV7-2
size: -
D: -
CDR3: CASSFVHTQYF
DNA: TGTGCCAGCAGCTTCGTCCATACGCAGTATTTT

J: TRBJ2-7
V: TRBV13
size: -
D: -
CDR3: CASTLWGRDYEQYF
DNA: TGTGCCAGCACCTTATGGGGGCGCGACTACGAGCAGTACTTC

J: TRBJ1-2
V: TRBV29-1
size: -
D: -
CDR3: CSVGSSNYGYTF
DNA: TGCAGCGTTGGGAGTTCCAACTATGGCTACACCTTC

J: TRBJ1-6
V: TRBV6-6
size: -
D: -
CDR3: CASSDSANSPLHF
DNA: TGTGCCAGCAGTGACAGCGCTAATTCACCCCTCCACTTT

J: TRBJ2-1
V: TRBV2
size: once
D: TRBD2
CDR3: CASSEQGGGSDEQFF
DNA: TGTGCCAGCAGTGAACAGGGCGGGGGGAGCGATGAGCAGTTCTTC

J: TRBJ2-2
V: TRBV2
size: -
D: TRBD2
CDR3: CASSAGLVNTGELFF
DNA: TGTGCCAGCAGTGCTGGACTAGTGAACACCGGGGAGCTGTTTTTT

J: TRBJ2-7
V: TRBV11-2
size: -
D: TRBD2
CDR3: CASSLSQRGFPYEQYF
DNA: TGTGCCAGCAGCCTCTCCCAGCGGGGATTCCCCTACGAGCAGTACTTC

J: TRBJ1-5
V: TRBV2
size: -
D: TRBD1
CDR3: CASTYRTGGGKPQHF
DNA: TGTGCCAGCACCTATCGAACAGGGGGAGGGAAGCCCCAGCATTTT

J: TRBJ2-7
V: TRBV7-9
size: -
D: TRBD1
CDR3: CASSSDRVHEQYF
DNA: TGTGCCAGCAGCTCCGACAGGGTACACGAGCAGTACTTC

J: TRBJ2-1
V: TRBV19
size: -
D: -
CDR3: CASSISQNEQFF
DNA: TGTGCCAGTAGTATATCCCAGAATGAGCAGTTCTTC

J: TRBJ2-3
V: TRBV28
size: few
D: TRBD2
CDR3: CASLSGVSTDTQYF
DNA: TGTGCCAGCCTTAGCGGGGTTAGCACAGATACGCAGTATTTT

J: TRBJ2-3
V: TRBV9
size: -
D: TRBD2
CDR3: CASSVGGGAWDTQYF
DNA: TGTGCCAGCAGCGTAGGGGGAGGGGCTTGGGATACGCAGTATTTT

J: TRBJ1-2
V: TRBV4-3
size: -
D: -
CDR3: CASSQGGRDLGYTF
DNA: TGCGCCAGCAGCCAAGGGGGACGGGACTTGGGCTACACCTTC

J: TRBJ2-1
V: TRBV6-7
size: few
D: TRBD2
CDR3: CASSSSSLAGGPRCNEQFF
DNA: TGTGCCAGCAGTTCCTCGAGCTTAGCGGGGGGGCCGCGTTGCAATGAGCAGTTCTTC

J: TRBJ2-3
V: TRBV27
size: -
D: TRBD2
CDR3: CASRRLAGGTDTQYF
DNA: TGTGCCAGCAGACGACTAGCGGGGGGCACAGATACGCAGTATTTT

J: TRBJ2-2
V: TRBV9
size: -
D: -
CDR3: CASSVALSDSGELFF
DNA: TGTGCCAGCAGCGTAGCCCTATCTGATTCCGGGGAGCTGTTTTTT

J: TRBJ2-7
V: TRBV6-5
size: -
D: -
CDR3: CASSYSGRNYEQYF
DNA: TGTGCCAGCAGTTACTCGGGGAGGAACTACGAGCAGTACTTC

J: TRBJ2-7
V: TRBV9
size: -
D: -
CDR3: CASSVAAGAYEQYF
DNA: TGTGCCAGCAGCGTAGCTGCCGGGGCCTACGAGCAGTACTTC

J: TRBJ2-7
V: TRBV6-5
size: -
D: TRBD1
CDR3: CASSYRQGEQYF
DNA: TGTGCCAGCAGTTACCGACAGGGCGAGCAGTACTTC

J: TRBJ2-7
V: TRBV11-2
size: -
D: TRBD1
CDR3: CASSLGQGLYEQYF
DNA: TGTGCCAGCAGCTTGGGACAGGGCCTTTACGAGCAGTACTTC

J: TRBJ2-7
V: TRBV30
size: -
D: -
CDR3: CAWGPSSEQYF
DNA: TGTGCCTGGGGTCCCTCTAGCGAGCAGTACTTC

J: TRBJ2-5
V: TRBV4-1
size: -
D: -
CDR3: CASSQVFSGRDWLYF
DNA: TGCGCCAGCAGCCAAGTTTTCAGTGGCAGGGACTGGCTGTACTTC

J: TRBJ2-5
V: TRBV29-1
size: -
D: TRBD1
CDR3: CSVRRTGGIEETQYF
DNA: TGCAGCGTCCGGAGGACAGGGGGAATAGAAGAGACCCAGTACTTC

J: TRBJ2-2
V: TRBV29-1
size: -
D: -
CDR3: CSVDTGYTGELFF
DNA: TGCAGCGTTGATACAGGGTACACCGGGGAGCTGTTTTTT

J: TRBJ1-4
V: TRBV11-1
size: once
D: -
CDR3: CASSLRTATNEKLFF
DNA: TGTGCCAGCAGTCTACGGACAGCAACTAATGAAAAACTGTTTTTT

J: TRBJ1-1
V: TRBV6-5
size: -
D: -
CDR3: CASSTPTDAEAFF
DNA: TGTGCCAGCAGTACTCCGACAGACGCTGAAGCTTTCTTT